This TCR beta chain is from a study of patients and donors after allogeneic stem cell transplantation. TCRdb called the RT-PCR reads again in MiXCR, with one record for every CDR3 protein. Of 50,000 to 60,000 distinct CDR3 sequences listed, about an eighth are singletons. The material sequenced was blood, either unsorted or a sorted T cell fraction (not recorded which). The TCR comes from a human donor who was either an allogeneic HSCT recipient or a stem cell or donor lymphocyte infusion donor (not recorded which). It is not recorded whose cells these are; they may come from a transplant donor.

CDR3 amino acids: CASSPNLGTGVTEQFF. CDR3 sequence (DNA): TGTGCCAGCTCACCTAATCTAGGGACAGGGGTTACTGAGCAGTTCTTC. The V and J genes are TRBV18 and TRBJ2-1, with 10 bases lining up with TRBD1. V gave up 3 bases and J gave up 9 bases; unmatched junction bases: 11. CDR1 is KGHSH, CDR2 LQKENI, per germline. The CDR3 is made up of 16 amino acids.